This T cell receptor beta chain was obtained from a study of cytomegalovirus exposure and HLA in healthy donors. Study-wide context: Earlier, about 179 million T cells were analyzed, and over 95 million unique TCR beta sequences were found among them.

Primers: 60 Vbeta forward and 13 Jbeta reverse. Data came from immunoSEQ multiplex PCR; TCRdb stores just in-frame clones and leaves some out. The profile shows 95,000 to 150,000 clones, 74% of them singletons. This CDR3 comprises 15 residues. CDR1 SEHNR and CDR2 FQNEAQ come from the germline V gene (reference sequence). The chain uses TRBV7-9 and TRBJ2-5; 10 nucleotides agree with TRBD2. The J call is uncertain, as TRBJ2-7 better fits the DNA end. The source is a woman aged 45 to 65 in good health and CMV-seropositive. Specimen: PBMCs. In DNA, the CDR3 is TGTGCCAGCAGCCACGCTAGCGGGGGCTTTTACGAGCAGTACTTC. This codes for CASSHASGGFYEQYF.